This TCR beta chain was retrieved from a study of metastatic and nonmetastatic thyroid tumors. The wider study: The authors compared repertoires across blood and tumor or nodule tissue from malignant and benign thyroid patients. Study-wide points: The reported finding was significantly higher TCR beta diversity in malignant thyroid tumors relative to benign nodules, in blood and tumor.

No treatment of any kind had been given to any patient before thyroid surgery. A word on this clone: Its antigen is not known.

The V end lost 5 bases, the J end lost 1 base, and 14 bases lay between the germline ends. Germline CDR1 and CDR2: DFQATT and SNEGSKA (reference sequence). The CDR3 is 14 amino acids. Original processing methods: CDR3 was compared across clinicopathological groups, and the resulting differences were used to build a distant-metastasis classifier for papillary thyroid cancer. TCRdb re-processed the PCR reads through MiXCR. TCRdb's processing, not the authors', yielded these V and J calls. The data hold 20,000 to 25,000 clones, with about a sixth observed a single time. The rearrangement links TRBV20-1 to TRBJ2-5, with D unresolved. The sample was blood. The TCR was taken from a female donor with papillary thyroid cancer or a benign thyroid nodule (not recorded which). Some clones in this sample may be carry-over from other donors' samples. CDR3 in DNA: TGCAGTGCTGATGTCGCGACCGGCCAAGAGACCCAGTACTTC. This encodes CSADVATGQETQYF.